The 18 T cell receptor beta chains below were found in one sample sequenced in a study of T cell repertoires in cytomegalovirus infection. TCRdb reprocessed the reads with MiXCR, giving one entry per CDR3 protein. This repertoire shows around 140,000 distinct CDR3 sequences, more than 30% found once; its top ten account for around half. These receptors' antigens are unknown. The sample was CD8+ T cells from cultured PBMCs, taken from culture after CMV antigen stimulation. These receptors all come from a human donor in good health (CMV status not recorded). Some clones in this sample may be carry-over from other donors' samples.

This clonotype was picked up a small number of times. The genes are TRBV4-2 and TRBJ2-1; 11 positions match TRBD2. The V gene's germline CDR1 is LGHNA and CDR2 YNFKEQ. This CDR3 spans 16 amino acids. Trimming cost V 3 bases and J 9 bases; bases outside gene matches: 10. CDR3 nucleotide sequence: TGTGCCAGCAGCCATAATAGCGGGGGGGCCGTAGGTGAGCAGTTCTTC. Its protein is CASSHNSGGAVGEQFF.

This clonotype was seen ten or more times. The rearrangement joins TRBV7-2 to TRBJ2-1; D may be TRBD1 (6 bases). Germline CDR1 and CDR2: SGHTA and FQGNSA. The V end was cut by 5 bases, the J end by 11 bases, with 13 bases between. This CDR3 region has 12 residues. The CDR3 DNA reads as TGTGCCAGCAGCCCCCCAGGGGTAAAGCAGTTCTTC. It specifies CASSPPGVKQFF.

This clonotype was seen a few times. The chain is built from TRBV18 and TRBJ2-5; 8 bases map to TRBD2. CDR1 and CDR2 (germline): KGHSH, LQKENI. J gave up 4 bases and V 2 bases, and 6 bases lay outside the gene matches. CDR3 length: 15 residues. The CDR3 bases are TGTGCCAGCTCACCAGACGGGGGGGACGGAGAGACCCAGTACTTC. It encodes CASSPDGGDGETQYF.

In this sample, this clonotype turned up a few times. The chain combines TRBV11-1 with TRBJ2-3; maybe TRBD1 (6 bases). CDR1 and CDR2 (germline): SGHAT, FQDESV (reference sequence). V was trimmed by 0 bases and J by 4 bases, leaving 11 bases between them. CDR3 length: 15 residues. CDR3 protein: CASSLAFRGADTQYF. The CDR3 DNA is TGTGCCAGCAGCTTAGCGTTCAGGGGAGCAGATACGCAGTATTTT.

The genes are TRBV6-6 and TRBJ2-2; 11 bases are a match to TRBD2. J gave up 2 bases and V 2 bases, and 4 bases lay outside the gene matches. This CDR3 region has 17 residues. Per germline, CDR1 MNHNY and CDR2 SVGAGI (reference sequence). Here the CDR3 DNA reads TGTGCCAGCAGTTACCTAGCGGGGGGCCTAAACACCGGGGAGCTGTTTTTT. Translating gives CASSYLAGGLNTGELFF.

This chain links TRBV12-3 or TRBV12-4 with TRBJ1-1, with D perhaps matching TRBD1 (5 bases). The CDR3 is made up of 12 amino acids. Trimming removed 10 bases from V and 8 bases from J, with 17 bases in between. This chain's CDR3 is CAIQTGLQEAFF. In nucleotides, the CDR3 is TGTGCCATCCAGACGGGACTCCAGGAAGCTTTCTTT.

The chain joins TRBV19 to TRBJ2-1; 11 bases are shared with TRBD2. In germline, CDR1 is LNHDA, CDR2 SQIVND (reference sequence). The trim removed 3 bases at V and 8 bases at J, leaving 15 bases unmatched. The CDR3 totals 18 residues. Written as DNA, the CDR3 is TGTGCCAGTAGTATGTGGGCTAGCGGGGGGCCCCGCCGCTATGAGCAGTTCTTC. This encodes CASSMWASGGPRRYEQFF.

V and J are TRBV24-1 and TRBJ2-3; D not resolved. The CDR3 is 16 amino acids. Germline CDR1 is KGHDR and CDR2 is SFDVKD. V was clipped by 0 bases and J by 1 base, with 10 bases between them. For the CDR3, the DNA is TGTGCCACCAGTGATTTGGGGGATTCGGGCACAGATACGCAGTATTTT. The encoded protein is CATSDLGDSGTDTQYF.

The genes are TRBV20-1 and TRBJ1-2; 7 bases map to TRBD1. Germline CDR1 is DFQATT and CDR2 is SNEGSKA (reference sequence). Losses at the gene ends were 2 bases for V and 9 bases for J; bases not matched to a gene: 6. The CDR3 loop spans 12 amino acids. The CDR3 nucleotides read TGCAGTGCTAGAACAGGGGAGGCGAGCTACACCTTC. Translation: CSARTGEASYTF.

This clonotype showed up just a few times. The gene calls are TRBV20-1 and TRBJ1-6, with 8 bases lining up with TRBD1. Germline values: CDR1 DFQATT, CDR2 SNEGSKA (reference sequence). The CDR3 length is 15 residues. Unmatched junction bases numbered 7, after V lost 2 bases and J lost 7 bases. CDR3 nucleotides: TGCAGTGCTAGACCGCAGGGGGCGGGGAATTCACCCCTCCACTTT. Amino acid sequence: CSARPQGAGNSPLHF.

The chain links TRBV5-1 to TRBJ2-4; the D gene is possibly TRBD2 (6 bases). V was trimmed by 6 bases and J by 3 bases, leaving 10 bases between them. Germline V gives CDR1 SGHRS, CDR2 YFSETQ. This CDR3 region has 13 residues. The CDR3 loop is CASKRGFKNIQYF. Written as DNA, the CDR3 is TGCGCCAGCAAACGGGGGTTCAAAAACATTCAGTACTTC.

The rearrangement joins TRBV7-2 to TRBJ2-3; 7 nucleotides line up with TRBD1. Germline V gives CDR1 SGHTA, CDR2 FQGNSA. The length of the CDR3 is 17 residues. With 7 bases clipped from V and 0 bases from J, the junction kept 13 bases outside the gene matches. The CDR3 nucleotides are TGTGCCAGCATTCTTTCGTTGGACAGGCGAAGCACAGATACGCAGTATTTT. Translated, it gives CASILSLDRRSTDTQYF.

This clonotype appeared many times. The genes are TRBV28 and TRBJ1-5; TRBD1 is a possible D gene (5 bases). V lost 2 bases, J lost 5 bases, and 10 bases lay in between. The CDR3 sequence is 14 residues long. CDR1 and CDR2 (germline): MDHEN, SYDVKM. For the CDR3, the DNA is TGTGCCAGCAGTTTAACTCAGGGACATCAGCCCCAGCATTTT. This encodes CASSLTQGHQPQHF.

A note on this clonotype: A read error is possible here, since a much larger clone lies one base away. The chain couples TRBV11-1 to TRBJ2-1; TRBD1 might be the D (6 bases). The CDR3 spans 13 residues. Germline values: CDR1 SGHAT, CDR2 FQDESV (reference sequence). The CDR3 DNA reads TGTGTCAGCAACCCCCTCCAGGGGAATGAGCAGTTCTTC. Its translation is CVSNPLQGNEQFF.

The chain couples TRBV13 to TRBJ2-5; D gene uncertain. V dropped 4 bases and J dropped 4 bases, with 19 bases sitting between them. The CDR3 extends over 16 amino acids. The germline V gene has CDR1 PRHDT and CDR2 FYEKMQ (reference sequence). This CDR3 reads CASSSGTTVVGETQYF. In DNA form, the CDR3 reads TGTGCCAGCAGCTCAGGCACCACAGTGGTCGGAGAGACCCAGTACTTC.

There are a few counts of this clonotype. The rearrangement links TRBV28 to TRBJ1-2; D perhaps matches TRBD1 (5 bases). The germline gives CDR1 MDHEN, CDR2 SYDVKM. The CDR3 has 13 residues. The V gene lost 7 bases and the J gene lost 4 bases, with 13 bases spanning the gap. Written as DNA, the CDR3 is TGTGCCAGCACCTTGGGGGTTACCTATGGCTACACCTTC. Amino acids: CASTLGVTYGYTF.

The rearrangement links TRBV19 to TRBJ2-1, with TRBD2 matching 10 bases. The CDR3 is 16 residues long. V was pared by 5 bases and J by 9 bases, with 13 bases of the junction left unmatched. The germline gives CDR1 LNHDA, CDR2 SQIVND (reference sequence). CDR3 sequence: CASSPLPAGGLSEQFF. The DNA for the CDR3 is TGTGCCAGTAGTCCACTACCAGCGGGGGGGCTTAGTGAGCAGTTCTTC.

This clonotype was counted ten times or more. V gene TRBV7-8 combines with J gene TRBJ1-1, with D perhaps TRBD1 (5 bases). V dropped 0 bases and J dropped 6 bases, with 14 bases sitting between them. CDR1 is SGHVS and CDR2 is FQNEAQ in the germline V gene. The CDR3 spans 15 residues. Here the CDR3 reads CASSLAGPQGSEAFF. Here the CDR3 DNA reads TGTGCCAGCAGCTTAGCGGGGCCGCAGGGCTCTGAAGCTTTCTTT. Complete variable domain (other parts from reference TRBV7-8 and TRBJ1-1): GAGVSQSPRYKVAKRGQDVALRCDPISGHVSLFWYQQALGQGPEFLTYFQNEAQLDKSGLPSDRFFAERPEGSVSTLKIQRTQQEDSAVYLCASSLAGPQGSEAFFGQGTRLTVV.